These T cell receptor beta chains were read from a single sample in a study of blood T cells in healthy people across ages. TCRdb analysed the 5' RACE reads with MiXCR anew, one entry per CDR3 protein. The repertoire holds about 1,800,000 distinct CDR3 sequences, with 28% as singletons. Sequenced: blood. Receptor source: a woman between 25 and 40 years old in good health. CDR3s include the opening cysteine and the closing phenylalanine or tryptophan.

j_gene | len | v_gene | CDR3aa
TRBJ2-7 | 16 | TRBV6-6 | CASSALDRGPRDEQYF
TRBJ1-2 | 14 | TRBV7-2 | CVTQGQALNYGYTF
. | 16 | TRBV13 | CASSSTSGPDTYEQYF
TRBJ2-5 | 17 | TRBV7-9 | CASSARPGTGASETQYF
. | 15 | TRBV5-1 | CAGSLVEGAESIQYF
TRBJ2-3 | 17 | TRBV9 | CASSVGGGQSSTDTQYF
TRBJ1-2 | 12 | TRBV20-1 | CSGYRSPYGYTF
TRBJ1-2 | 15 | TRBV27 | CASSLRGQGTYGYTF
TRBJ1-5 | 15 | TRBV10-3 | CAISDPGRANQPQHF
TRBJ1-2 | 15 | TRBV20-1 | CSARDFLTDSHGYTF
TRBJ1-6 | 15 | TRBV20-1 | CSARDRGGGRSPLHF
TRBJ2-1 | 17 | TRBV4-3 | CASSQERHLEGYNEQFF
TRBJ2-1 | 14 | TRBV13 | CASSRDRLYNEQFF